This is a list of T cell receptor beta chains from one sample in a study of blood T cell repertoires in COVID-19. Sequencing used immunoSEQ multiplex PCR; TCRdb keeps in-frame clones, though not all of them. The sample has approximately 500,000 clones, about 89% seen once. Sequencing used peripheral blood. Every receptor here comes from a woman between 50 and 59 years old with COVID-19, enrolled during active disease. Both conserved end residues are part of each CDR3. Fields, in order: CDR3 protein, CDR3 DNA, D gene, J gene, clone size, V gene. The D gene is left open where the match is weak. Size is omitted from some rows. Given values are once, few, many or a class for expanded clones.

CDR3aa: CASSSQPGQVSAEQFF; CDR3nt: TGTGCCAGCAGCTCCCAACCGGGACAGGTCTCCGCTGAGCAGTTCTTC; d_gene: TRBD1; j_gene: TRBJ2-1; abundance: -; v_gene: TRBV11-2
CDR3aa: CASSPISLGTSSGANVLTF; CDR3nt: TGTGCCAGCTCACCAATATCGCTAGGTACAAGCTCTGGGGCCAACGTCCTGACTTTC; d_gene: -; j_gene: TRBJ2-6; abundance: few; v_gene: TRBV18
CDR3aa: CSVVSFAGGPFSYGYTF; CDR3nt: TGCAGCGTTGTAAGCTTTGCAGGGGGCCCGTTCAGCTATGGCTACACCTTC; d_gene: TRBD1; j_gene: TRBJ1-2; abundance: -; v_gene: TRBV29-1
CDR3aa: CASRPAGGGSTEAFF; CDR3nt: TGTGCCAGCAGGCCAGCCGGGGGGGGTAGCACTGAAGCTTTCTTT; d_gene: -; j_gene: TRBJ1-1; abundance: -; v_gene: TRBV6-5
CDR3aa: CASTEGTERGYGYTF; CDR3nt: TGTGCCAGTACCGAAGGGACAGAACGGGGGTATGGCTACACCTTC; d_gene: TRBD1; j_gene: TRBJ1-2; abundance: -; v_gene: TRBV19
CDR3aa: CASSQQGRQETQYF; CDR3nt: TGTGCCAGCAGCCAACAGGGTCGGCAAGAGACCCAGTACTTC; d_gene: -; j_gene: TRBJ2-5; abundance: once; v_gene: TRBV3-1/TRBV3-2
CDR3aa: CASSIGTGRNEQYF; CDR3nt: TGTGCCAGCAGTATTGGGACAGGGAGGAACGAGCAGTACTTC; d_gene: TRBD1; j_gene: TRBJ2-7; abundance: -; v_gene: TRBV6-5
CDR3aa: CASSPQHNTEAFF; CDR3nt: TGTGCCAGCTCACCACAGCACAACACTGAAGCTTTCTTT; d_gene: -; j_gene: TRBJ1-1; abundance: few; v_gene: TRBV18
CDR3aa: CASSQVGRGSTDTQYF; CDR3nt: TGTGCCAGCAGCCAAGTGGGGCGGGGGAGCACAGATACGCAGTATTTT; d_gene: TRBD2; j_gene: TRBJ2-3; abundance: -; v_gene: TRBV4-2
CDR3aa: CASATAVGSLNTEAFF; CDR3nt: TGTGCCAGCGCGACCGCTGTGGGCAGTCTGAACACTGAAGCTTTCTTT; d_gene: -; j_gene: TRBJ1-1; abundance: once; v_gene: TRBV5-5
CDR3aa: CASRLRETNEQFF; CDR3nt: TGTGCCAGCAGGCTCCGGGAGACCAATGAGCAGTTCTTC; d_gene: -; j_gene: TRBJ2-1; abundance: -; v_gene: TRBV2
CDR3aa: CASSRSGTDTQYF; CDR3nt: TGTGCCAGCAGCCGGTCGGGGACAGATACGCAGTATTTT; d_gene: -; j_gene: TRBJ2-3; abundance: -; v_gene: TRBV7-9
CDR3aa: CASSLNTNTGELFF; CDR3nt: TGCGCCAGCAGCTTAAACACCAACACCGGGGAGCTGTTTTTT; d_gene: -; j_gene: TRBJ2-2; abundance: -; v_gene: TRBV5-1
CDR3aa: CASSLRLAGGNTGELFF; CDR3nt: TGCGCCAGCAGCTTGAGGCTAGCGGGGGGAAACACCGGGGAGCTGTTTTTT; d_gene: TRBD2; j_gene: TRBJ2-2; abundance: once; v_gene: TRBV5-1
CDR3aa: CASSNRGLGTEAFF; CDR3nt: TGTGCCAGCAGCAACAGGGGGCTGGGCACTGAAGCTTTCTTT; d_gene: TRBD1; j_gene: TRBJ1-1; abundance: -; v_gene: TRBV28
CDR3aa: CASSLYRGVAFF; CDR3nt: TGTGCCAGCAGCCTTTACAGGGGTGTCGCTTTCTTT; d_gene: TRBD1; j_gene: TRBJ1-1; abundance: -; v_gene: TRBV6-5
CDR3aa: CATSDRQGYEQYF; CDR3nt: TGTGCCACCAGTGACCGGCAGGGCTACGAGCAGTACTTC; d_gene: -; j_gene: TRBJ2-7; abundance: few; v_gene: TRBV24-1
CDR3aa: CASSAEEWQGSGYTF; CDR3nt: TGTGCCAGCAGCGCCGAAGAGTGGCAGGGGAGCGGCTACACCTTC; d_gene: -; j_gene: TRBJ1-2; abundance: -; v_gene: TRBV7-8
CDR3aa: CASSNLNLYGYTF; CDR3nt: TGTGCCAGTAGCAACCTAAATCTCTATGGCTACACCTTC; d_gene: -; j_gene: TRBJ1-2; abundance: -; v_gene: TRBV19
CDR3aa: CASSGENGELFF; CDR3nt: TGTGCCAGCAGCGGGGAGAACGGGGAGCTGTTTTTT; d_gene: -; j_gene: TRBJ2-2; abundance: once; v_gene: TRBV5-4
CDR3aa: CSASTGRDTEAFF; CDR3nt: TGCAGCGCCTCGACAGGGAGAGACACTGAAGCTTTCTTT; d_gene: TRBD1; j_gene: TRBJ1-1; abundance: -; v_gene: TRBV29-1
CDR3aa: CASSLSEASNQPQHF; CDR3nt: TGTGCCAGCTCACTAAGCGAGGCGAGCAATCAGCCCCAGCATTTT; d_gene: -; j_gene: TRBJ1-5; abundance: -; v_gene: TRBV18
CDR3aa: CASSLATGHSPLHF; CDR3nt: TGTGCCAGCAGCTTGGCGACAGGGCATTCACCCCTCCACTTT; d_gene: TRBD1; j_gene: TRBJ1-6; abundance: once; v_gene: TRBV5-6
CDR3aa: CASSLFGSRGYTF; CDR3nt: TGTGCCAGCAGCTTGTTTGGATCGCGGGGCTACACCTTC; d_gene: -; j_gene: TRBJ1-2; abundance: -; v_gene: TRBV5-6
CDR3aa: CASTNSGGTEAFF; CDR3nt: TGTGCCAGCACGAACTCGGGGGGCACTGAAGCTTTCTTT; d_gene: -; j_gene: TRBJ1-1; abundance: once; v_gene: TRBV12-3/TRBV12-4
CDR3aa: CASSLVAGDYNEQFF; CDR3nt: TGCGCCAGCAGCTTGGTGGCGGGGGATTACAATGAGCAGTTCTTC; d_gene: TRBD2; j_gene: TRBJ2-1; abundance: -; v_gene: TRBV5-1
CDR3aa: CASSEYGAGNYGYTF; CDR3nt: TGTGCCAGCAGTGAATACGGCGCAGGGAACTATGGCTACACCTTC; d_gene: -; j_gene: TRBJ1-2; abundance: -; v_gene: TRBV25-1
CDR3aa: CASSPEAGGLTRTDTQYF; CDR3nt: TGCGCCAGCAGCCCAGAGGCGGGGGGCCTCACCCGCACAGATACGCAGTATTTT; d_gene: TRBD2; j_gene: TRBJ2-3; abundance: -; v_gene: TRBV4-1
CDR3aa: CAIKLTSGEQFF; CDR3nt: TGTGCCATCAAATTGACTAGCGGGGAGCAGTTCTTC; d_gene: TRBD2; j_gene: TRBJ2-1; abundance: once; v_gene: TRBV10-3
CDR3aa: CASSQEVGTIYGYTF; CDR3nt: TGTGCCAGCAGCCAAGAAGTGGGGACAATCTATGGCTACACCTTC; d_gene: -; j_gene: TRBJ1-2; abundance: -; v_gene: TRBV3-1/TRBV3-2
CDR3aa: CASSILTGYQPQHF; CDR3nt: TGTGCCAGTAGTATACTCACAGGGTATCAGCCCCAGCATTTT; d_gene: -; j_gene: TRBJ1-5; abundance: -; v_gene: TRBV19
CDR3aa: CAWSGDSHHEQYF; CDR3nt: TGTGCCTGGAGTGGCGACTCCCACCACGAGCAGTACTTC; d_gene: -; j_gene: TRBJ2-7; abundance: -; v_gene: TRBV30
CDR3aa: CASSQISNTEAFF; CDR3nt: TGTGCCAGCAGCCAGATCTCGAACACTGAAGCTTTCTTT; d_gene: -; j_gene: TRBJ1-1; abundance: few; v_gene: TRBV7-9
CDR3aa: CASSFGTGENGYTF; CDR3nt: TGTGCCAGCAGCTTTGGGACAGGGGAGAATGGCTACACCTTC; d_gene: TRBD1; j_gene: TRBJ1-2; abundance: -; v_gene: TRBV7-8
CDR3aa: CASSVSAASSGNTIYF; CDR3nt: TGTGCCAGCAGCGTAAGTGCGGCAAGCTCTGGAAACACCATATATTTT; d_gene: -; j_gene: TRBJ1-3; abundance: -; v_gene: TRBV9
CDR3aa: CASSVALTGRDTQYF; CDR3nt: TGTGCCAGCAGCGTAGCTCTGACAGGGAGGGATACGCAGTATTTT; d_gene: -; j_gene: TRBJ2-3; abundance: -; v_gene: TRBV9
CDR3aa: CASAAGEEDTQYF; CDR3nt: TGTGCCAGCGCGGCGGGGGAAGAAGATACGCAGTATTTT; d_gene: TRBD2; j_gene: TRBJ2-3; abundance: -; v_gene: TRBV6-5
CDR3aa: CASSWGPDEQYF; CDR3nt: TGTGCCAGCAGTTGGGGGCCGGACGAGCAGTACTTC; d_gene: -; j_gene: TRBJ2-7; abundance: -; v_gene: TRBV12-3/TRBV12-4
CDR3aa: CASSVEGREGDTQYF; CDR3nt: TGTGCCAGCAGCGTAGAGGGCCGTGAGGGAGATACGCAGTATTTT; d_gene: -; j_gene: TRBJ2-3; abundance: once; v_gene: TRBV9
CDR3aa: CASKRGGTEAFF; CDR3nt: TGTGCCAGCAAAAGAGGGGGCACTGAAGCTTTCTTT; d_gene: -; j_gene: TRBJ1-1; abundance: once; v_gene: TRBV2